The sequence of this TCR beta chain was determined in a study of cytomegalovirus exposure and HLA in healthy donors. Overall study: From donors who were HLA-typed, an early data release held around 80 million unique TCRs.

The CDR3 is 18 residues long. Trimming shortened V by 0 bases and J by 0 bases, and 15 bases separated the two germline ends. Per germline, CDR1 LNHDA and CDR2 SQIVND (reference sequence). The PCR employed 60 Vbeta primers together with 13 Jbeta primers. In the authors' methods: Later analysis identified 80 million to 90 million unique TCR beta chains, approximately 11 million shared. TCRdb's table, derived via immunoSEQ multiplex PCR, lists solely in-frame clones and lacks some. That table gives V, J and clone size, and the DNA gave D and trimming. The table shows roughly 150,000 clones, with about 72% occurring only once. The donors (healthy individuals) were bone marrow donors. While unrecorded immune exposures were likely, the donors were nominally healthy when sampled.

The TCR was taken from a man in his forties in good health and CMV-seronegative. The V and J genes are TRBV19 and TRBJ1-5, with D possibly matching TRBD1 (5 bases). What was sequenced was PBMCs. The CDR3 DNA reads as TGTGCCAGTAGTATAGATCGAAGGAGGGACTATAGCAATCAGCCCCAGCATTTT. Protein: CASSIDRRRDYSNQPQHF.